There are many counts of the clone carrying this T cell receptor (beta chain). Its target is not known. Preparation of the TCRbeta library involved a method that used unique molecular identifiers. TCRdb re-called the PCR reads through MiXCR, storing one row per CDR3 protein. The repertoire consists of hundreds of thousands of distinct CDR3 sequences, with more than 9% occurring once and the leading ten covering about 2%. Per germline, CDR1 MNHEY and CDR2 SVGEGT. The CDR3 is 16 residues long. Trimming removed 3 bases from V and 3 bases from J, with 18 bases in between. This sample is part of a study of T-cell reconstitution after alpha-beta-depleted transplantation in children. Study-level points and caveats: Counts and diversity of T cells one year after transplant came mostly from newly produced T cells. Reportedly, only several hundred clones from non-depleted graft cells drove alpha-beta T-cell counts at about two months. For some patients, TCRbeta diversity was high at day 60 because of recipient T cells and thymic progenitors that survived.

Here the sequenced sample was PBMCs, taken before TCRalphabeta/CD19-depleted stem cell transplant. V is TRBV6-2 or TRBV6-3 and J is TRBJ2-7; D is possibly TRBD2 (6 bases). The sequence was collected from a child under 10 years old with inherited bone marrow failure, due to receive a stem cell transplant. CDR3: CASSYWLEGNGYEQYF. CDR3 coding DNA: TGTGCCAGCAGTTATTGGTTGGAGGGGAACGGCTACGAGCAGTACTTC.